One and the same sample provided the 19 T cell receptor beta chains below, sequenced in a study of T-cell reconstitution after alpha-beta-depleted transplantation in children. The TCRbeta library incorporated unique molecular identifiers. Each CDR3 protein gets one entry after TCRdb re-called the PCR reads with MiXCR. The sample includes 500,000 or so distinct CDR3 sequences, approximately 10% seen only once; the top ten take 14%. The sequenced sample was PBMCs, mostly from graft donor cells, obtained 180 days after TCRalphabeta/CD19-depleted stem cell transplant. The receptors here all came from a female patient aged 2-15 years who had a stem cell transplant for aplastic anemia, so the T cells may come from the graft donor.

CDR3: CASSLKLAGGPSQETQYF. CDR3 DNA sequence: TGTGCCAGCAGTTTAAAACTAGCGGGAGGGCCGTCACAAGAGACCCAGTACTTC. This chain connects TRBV27 to TRBJ2-5; 13 positions match TRBD2. Losses at the gene ends were 2 bases for V and 2 bases for J; bases not matched to a gene: 8. Germline V gene data show CDR1 as MNHEY and CDR2 as SMNVEV (reference sequence). The CDR3 is 18 amino acids.

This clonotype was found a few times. The CDR3, as DNA: TGTGCCAGCAGTTTATGGCCAGGGGAAATAGGCGAGCAGTACTTC. This encodes CASSLWPGEIGEQYF. The rearrangement uses TRBV28 and TRBJ2-7; tentatively, D is TRBD1 (6 bases). Trimming cost V 0 bases and J 6 bases, with 15 bases left between them. The germline gives CDR1 MDHEN, CDR2 SYDVKM. The CDR3 has 15 amino acids.

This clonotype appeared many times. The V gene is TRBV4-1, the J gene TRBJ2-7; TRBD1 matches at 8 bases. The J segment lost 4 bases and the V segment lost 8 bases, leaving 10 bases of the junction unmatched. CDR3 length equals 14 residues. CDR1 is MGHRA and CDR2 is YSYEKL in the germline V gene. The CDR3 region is CASSSGTGPYEQYV. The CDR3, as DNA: TGCGCCAGCTCTTCCGGGACAGGACCATACGAGCAGTACGTC.

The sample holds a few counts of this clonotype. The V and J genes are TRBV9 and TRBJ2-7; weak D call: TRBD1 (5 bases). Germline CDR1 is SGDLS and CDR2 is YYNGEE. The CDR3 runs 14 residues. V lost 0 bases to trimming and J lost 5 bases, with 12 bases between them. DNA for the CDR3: TGTGCCAGCAGCGTAGAAGGGGTTCCTCACGAGCAGTACTTC. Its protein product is CASSVEGVPHEQYF.

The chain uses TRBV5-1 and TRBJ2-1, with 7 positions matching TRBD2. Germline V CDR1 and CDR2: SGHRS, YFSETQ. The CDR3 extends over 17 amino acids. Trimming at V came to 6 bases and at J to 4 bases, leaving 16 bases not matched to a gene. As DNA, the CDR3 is TGCGCCAGCACGTACAACGCCAGGGACTACCTTTACAATGAGCAGTTCTTC. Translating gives CASTYNARDYLYNEQFF. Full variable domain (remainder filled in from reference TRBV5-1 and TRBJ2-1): KAGVTQTPRYLIKTRGQQVTLSCSPISGHRSVSWYQQTPGQGLQFLFEYFSETQRNKGNFPGRFSGRQFSNSRSEMNVSTLELGDSALYLCASTYNARDYLYNEQFFGPGTRLTVL.

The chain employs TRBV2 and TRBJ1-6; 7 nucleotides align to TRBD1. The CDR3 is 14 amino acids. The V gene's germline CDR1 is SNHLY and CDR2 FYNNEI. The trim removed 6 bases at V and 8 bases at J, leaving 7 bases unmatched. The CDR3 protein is CASRDREGYSPLHF. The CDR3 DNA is TGTGCCAGCAGAGACAGGGAGGGATATTCACCCCTCCACTTT.

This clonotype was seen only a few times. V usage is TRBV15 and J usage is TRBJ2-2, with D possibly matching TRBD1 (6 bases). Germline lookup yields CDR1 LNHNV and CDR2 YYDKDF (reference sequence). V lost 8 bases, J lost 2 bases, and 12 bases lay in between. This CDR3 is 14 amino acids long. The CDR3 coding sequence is TGTGCCACCTCGGCAGGGGCCAACACCGGGGAGCTGTTTTTT. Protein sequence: CATSAGANTGELFF.

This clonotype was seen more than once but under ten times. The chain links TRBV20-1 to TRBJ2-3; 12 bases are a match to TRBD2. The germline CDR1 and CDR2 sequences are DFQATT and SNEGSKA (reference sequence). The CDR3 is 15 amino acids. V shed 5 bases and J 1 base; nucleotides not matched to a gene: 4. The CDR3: CSAGGLAGRTDTQYF. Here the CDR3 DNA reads TGCAGTGCTGGGGGACTAGCGGGCCGCACAGATACGCAGTATTTT.

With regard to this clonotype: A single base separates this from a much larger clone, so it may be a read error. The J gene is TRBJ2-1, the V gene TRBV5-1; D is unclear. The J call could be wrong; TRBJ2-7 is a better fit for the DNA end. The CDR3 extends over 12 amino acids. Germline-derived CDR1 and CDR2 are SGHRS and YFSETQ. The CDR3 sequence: CASRYRGNEQYF. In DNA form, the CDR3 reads TGCGCCAGCAGGTACAGAGGCAATGAGCAGTACTTC.

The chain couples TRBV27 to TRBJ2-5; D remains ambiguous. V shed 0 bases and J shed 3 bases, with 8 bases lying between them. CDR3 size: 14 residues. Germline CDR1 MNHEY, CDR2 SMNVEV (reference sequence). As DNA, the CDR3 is TGTGCCAGCAGTTTATCGATCCTAGAAGAGACCCAGTACTTC. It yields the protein CASSLSILEETQYF.

In DNA, the CDR3 is TGCAGTGCCAGGGCGGTGACGGGGCCCTACAATGAGCAGTTCTTC. Amino acids: CSARAVTGPYNEQFF. The rearrangement joins TRBV20-1 to TRBJ2-1; D tentatively reads TRBD1 or TRBD2 (5 bases each). Deletions cut 6 bases from V and 2 bases from J, with 17 bases between. The V gene's germline CDR1 is DFQATT and CDR2 SNEGSKA (reference sequence). This CDR3 contains 15 residues.

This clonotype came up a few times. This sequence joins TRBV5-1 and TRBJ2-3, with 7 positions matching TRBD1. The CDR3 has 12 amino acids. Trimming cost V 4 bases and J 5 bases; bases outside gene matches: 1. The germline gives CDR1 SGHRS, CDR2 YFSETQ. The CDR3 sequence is CASSRQGDTQYF. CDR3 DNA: TGCGCCAGCAGCCGACAGGGAGATACGCAGTATTTT.

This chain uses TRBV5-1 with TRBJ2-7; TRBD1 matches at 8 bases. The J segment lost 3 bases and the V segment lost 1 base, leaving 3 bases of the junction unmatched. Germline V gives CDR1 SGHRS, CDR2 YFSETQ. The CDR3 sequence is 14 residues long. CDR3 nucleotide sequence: TGCGCCAGCAGCTTGCCCGGGACAGGCTACGAGCAGTACTTC. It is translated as CASSLPGTGYEQYF.

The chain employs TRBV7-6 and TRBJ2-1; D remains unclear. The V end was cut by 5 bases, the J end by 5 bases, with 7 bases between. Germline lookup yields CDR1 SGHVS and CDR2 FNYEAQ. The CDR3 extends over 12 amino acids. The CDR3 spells CASSPEDNEQFF. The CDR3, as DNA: TGTGCCAGCAGCCCAGAAGACAATGAGCAGTTCTTC.

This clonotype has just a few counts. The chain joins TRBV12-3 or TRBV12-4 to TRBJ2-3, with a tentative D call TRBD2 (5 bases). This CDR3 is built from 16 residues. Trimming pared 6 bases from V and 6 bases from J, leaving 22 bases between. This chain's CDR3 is CASRRADPSTHDTQYF. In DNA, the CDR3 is TGTGCCAGCAGGAGGGCAGACCCAAGTACCCACGATACGCAGTATTTT.

The CDR3 protein is CASSFRSDGSPGNTIYF. CDR3 in DNA: TGCGCCAGCAGCTTCCGGTCCGACGGGAGCCCTGGAAACACCATATATTTT. This chain joins TRBV5-1 and TRBJ1-3, with no clear D. The germline V gene encodes CDR1 SGHRS and CDR2 YFSETQ. The V end was cut by 2 bases, the J end by 2 bases, with 17 bases between. The CDR3 spans 17 residues.

CDR3 bases: TGTGCCAGCAAAGGATGGGAGGGGGCCCAGTACTTC. Its translation is CASKGWEGAQYF. This chain links TRBV6-6 with TRBJ2-5; a possible D gene is TRBD2 (7 bases). The V and J ends lost 7 bases and 9 bases respectively, with 15 bases between them. This CDR3 is 12 amino acids long. CDR1 MNHNY and CDR2 SVGAGI come from the germline V gene (reference sequence).

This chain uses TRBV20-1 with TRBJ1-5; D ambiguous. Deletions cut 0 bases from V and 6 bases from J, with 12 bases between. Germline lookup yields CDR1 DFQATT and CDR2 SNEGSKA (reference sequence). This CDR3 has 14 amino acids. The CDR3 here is CSAREGRVFQPQHF. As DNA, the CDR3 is TGCAGTGCTAGAGAGGGTCGAGTCTTTCAGCCCCAGCATTTT.

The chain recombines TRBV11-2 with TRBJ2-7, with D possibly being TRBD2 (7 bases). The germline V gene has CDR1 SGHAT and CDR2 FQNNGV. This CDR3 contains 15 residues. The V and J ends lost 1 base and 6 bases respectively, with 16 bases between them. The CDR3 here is CASSLVGGGAAEQYV. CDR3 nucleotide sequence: TGTGCCAGCAGCTTAGTGGGAGGGGGGGCTGCCGAGCAGTACGTC.